Listed below are T cell receptor beta chains from one sample, sequenced in a study of technical replicates of blood from a few donors. Sequencing used immunoSEQ multiplex PCR; TCRdb keeps in-frame clones, though not all of them. This sample has around 84,000 clones, with about 98% found just once. The sample consisted of T cells isolated from PBMCs. The receptors were sampled from a human donor in good health. CDR3s leave out the opening cysteine and the closing phenylalanine or tryptophan.

CDR3	V	J
ASSGPGEQY	TRBV28	TRBJ2-7
ASSESAGGPRAYGYT	TRBV6-1	TRBJ1-2
ASSRLAGSSDTQY	TRBV4-1	TRBJ2-3
ASSFWGGQPQH	TRBV5-6	TRBJ1-5
ASSEGTGGVYEQY	TRBV6-1	TRBJ2-7
SVDHGGTQGEAF	TRBV29-1	TRBJ1-1
ASRETSGRIESWF	TRBV5-1	TRBJ2-1
SATRGDTQY	TRBV20-1	TRBJ2-3
ATSHDRNLVAF	TRBV15	TRBJ1-1
ASSESGTPNQPQH	TRBV25-1	TRBJ1-5
ASSLGGQLNTEAF	TRBV28	TRBJ1-1
ASSLGIGTPYGYT	TRBV5-1	TRBJ1-2
ASSPEGRLPNYGYT	TRBV18	TRBJ1-2
ASSDEAVSYT	TRBV5-1	TRBJ1-2
AWSQTDWETQY	TRBV30	TRBJ2-5
ASSMTGDEQY	TRBV27	TRBJ2-7
ASSQESYGYT	TRBV4-1	TRBJ1-2
ASSSGEQETQY	TRBV7-8	TRBJ2-5
ASIFHYEQY	TRBV19	TRBJ2-7
ASSRLLGSLYEQY	TRBV4-1	TRBJ2-7
ASSLDSANTGELF	TRBV27	TRBJ2-2
ASSPRGQGASADTQY	TRBV11-3	TRBJ2-3